The sequence of this TCR beta chain was determined in a study of shared clonotypes between healthy human individuals. TCRdb's table, derived via immunoSEQ multiplex PCR, lists solely in-frame clones and lacks some. The table records 600,000 to 750,000 clones, approximately 77% of them present only once. The source is a woman under 40 in good health. Sequences were obtained from memory CD4+ T cells sorted from blood. Subset noted: CD45RA-negative fraction.

The CDR3 nucleotides are TGTGCCTGGAGGGTGACAGGGGCCCACGAGCAGTACTTC. This sequence encodes CAWRVTGAHEQYF. V gene TRBV30 combines with J gene TRBJ2-7, with 8 bases fitting TRBD1. CDR1 GTSNPN and CDR2 SVGIG come from the germline V gene (reference sequence). The length of the CDR3 is 13 residues. Trimming removed 3 bases from V and 5 bases from J; junction bases left unmatched: 6.